This TCR beta chain was captured in a study of T cells in Graves' hyperthyroidism and ophthalmopathy. Whole-study findings and limits: In the blood, most expanded thyroid clonotypes above 0.001 appeared as well.

Germline CDR1 and CDR2: MGHRA and YSYEKL. J was trimmed by 6 bases and V by 1 base; bases with no gene match: 9. The CDR3 has 16 amino acids. Among ophthalmopathy patients, the Clinical Activity Score reached at least 3, the NOSPECS grade reached at least 4, and duration remained under 3 months. Diagnosis rested on symptoms, serum thyroxine and TRAb, thyroid ultrasound, and orbital computed tomography. The PBMCs were sourced from fresh peripheral blood (10 ml). Authors of the study amplified TCR beta CDR3 regions from RNA transcripts. When the TCR CDR3 underwent first-round RT-PCR, the HTBI primer set was used. TCRdb ran MiXCR on the multiplex PCR reads and lists one entry per CDR3 protein. The data show about 400,000 distinct CDR3 sequences, with 11% to 15% seen just once and around 28% held by the top ten. This clonotype was counted many times. Its antigen is undetermined.

The chain uses TRBV4-1 and TRBJ1-5, with 7 bases lining up with TRBD1. The sequenced sample consisted of blood. The TCR was taken from a man aged 50-59 years with Graves' ophthalmopathy. CDR3 bases: TGCGCCAGCAGCCAAGCCGGGACAGTAGGAGTTCAGCCCCAGCATTTT. Amino acid sequence: CASSQAGTVGVQPQHF.